Sequencing of this TCR beta chain was carried out in a study of shared clonotypes between healthy human individuals. Per the germline V gene, CDR1 is MDHEN and CDR2 is SYDVKM. This CDR3 contains 13 residues. The V and J ends lost 5 bases and 10 bases, in that order; junction bases with no gene match: 9. Repertoires were generated with immunoSEQ multiplex PCR, while TCRdb's copy carries only in-frame clones and drops some. This sample has about 2.3 million clones; approximately 90% occur once, and the top ten carry 0.37%. The donor cohort consisted entirely of Caucasian adults residing in Nashville, Tennessee.

Sequencing input: naive CD4+ T cells from PBMCs. This sample's subset: CD45RA+ positively selected. The source of this sequence is a man younger than 35 in good health. Some clones in this sample may be carry-over from other donors' samples. This rearrangement joins TRBV28 to TRBJ1-1; TRBD1 matches 8 bases. The CDR3 region has the DNA TGTGCCAGCAGTCAAGGACAGGGCAGTAGAGCTTTCTTT. Amino acids: CASSQGQGSRAFF.